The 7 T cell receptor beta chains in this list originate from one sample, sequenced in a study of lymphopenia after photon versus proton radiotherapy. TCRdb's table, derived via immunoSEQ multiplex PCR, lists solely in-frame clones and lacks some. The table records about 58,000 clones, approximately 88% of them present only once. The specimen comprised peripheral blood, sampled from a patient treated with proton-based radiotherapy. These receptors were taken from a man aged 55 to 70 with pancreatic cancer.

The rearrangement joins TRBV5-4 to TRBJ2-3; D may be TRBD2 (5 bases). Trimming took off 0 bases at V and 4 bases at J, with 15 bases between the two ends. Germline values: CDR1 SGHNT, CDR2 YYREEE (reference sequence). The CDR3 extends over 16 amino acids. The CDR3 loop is CASSLAGELNADTQYF. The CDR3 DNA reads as TGTGCCAGCAGCTTGGCCGGGGAGTTAAACGCAGATACGCAGTATTTT.

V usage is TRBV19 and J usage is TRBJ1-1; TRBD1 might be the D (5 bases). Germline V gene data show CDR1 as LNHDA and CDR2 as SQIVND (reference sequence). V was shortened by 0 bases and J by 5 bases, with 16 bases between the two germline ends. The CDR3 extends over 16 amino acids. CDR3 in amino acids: CASSIDSQGVGTEAFF. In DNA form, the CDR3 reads TGTGCCAGTAGTATAGATAGCCAGGGAGTTGGGACTGAAGCTTTCTTT.

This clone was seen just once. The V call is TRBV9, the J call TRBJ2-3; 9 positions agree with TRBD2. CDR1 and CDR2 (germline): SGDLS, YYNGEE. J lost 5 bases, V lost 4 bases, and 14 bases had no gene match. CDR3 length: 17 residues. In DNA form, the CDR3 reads TGTGCCAGCAGCCCCACCCTGGGCGGGAGGGCCGTAGATACGCAGTATTTT. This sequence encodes CASSPTLGGRAVDTQYF.

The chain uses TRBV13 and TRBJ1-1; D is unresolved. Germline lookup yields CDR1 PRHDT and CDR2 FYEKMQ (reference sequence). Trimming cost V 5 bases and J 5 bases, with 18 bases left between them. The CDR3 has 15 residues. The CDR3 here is CASSQRDGRETEAFF. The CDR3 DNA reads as TGTGCCAGCAGCCAACGAGACGGACGAGAAACTGAAGCTTTCTTT.

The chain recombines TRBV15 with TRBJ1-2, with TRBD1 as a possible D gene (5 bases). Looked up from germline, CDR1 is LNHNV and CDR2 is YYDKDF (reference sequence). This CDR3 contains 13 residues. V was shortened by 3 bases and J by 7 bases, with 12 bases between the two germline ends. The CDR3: CATSRGVESGYTF. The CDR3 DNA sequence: TGTGCCACCAGCAGGGGGGTTGAGTCTGGCTACACCTTC.

The CDR3, as DNA: TGTGCCAGCGGACTAGCGGGAGGGCACGAGCAGTACTTC. Its translation is CASGLAGGHEQYF. The V and J genes are TRBV6-5 and TRBJ2-7; 15 bases agree with TRBD2. From germline, CDR1 is MNHEY and CDR2 SVGAGI. CDR3 length equals 13 residues. The V gene end was trimmed by 8 bases and the J gene end by 5 bases; junction bases not matched to a gene: 1.

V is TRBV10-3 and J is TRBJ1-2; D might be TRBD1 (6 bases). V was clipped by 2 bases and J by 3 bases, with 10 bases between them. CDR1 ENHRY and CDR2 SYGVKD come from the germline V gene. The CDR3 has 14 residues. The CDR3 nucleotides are TGTGCCATCAGTGAGGCAGGGGCGGACTATGGCTACACCTTC. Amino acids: CAISEAGADYGYTF.